Following are 24 T cell receptor beta chains from one sample sequenced in a study of blood T cell repertoires in COVID-19. This table comes from immunoSEQ multiplex PCR, and its TCRdb copy is limited to in-frame clones, with some not included. In the table there are under 450,000 clones, about 90% of which are singletons. Sequencing used PBMCs or T cells enriched from blood (not recorded which). Receptors originate from a woman younger than 45 who had recovered from COVID-19.

In its sample, this clone was seen a few times. V usage is TRBV28 and J usage is TRBJ1-4; D unclear. Germline CDR1 reads MDHEN; CDR2 reads SYDVKM. The V gene lost 5 bases and the J gene lost 4 bases, with 5 bases spanning the gap. This CDR3 has 12 amino acids. The CDR3 loop reads CASSVINEKLFF. The CDR3 DNA reads TGTGCCAGCAGTGTCATTAATGAAAAACTGTTTTTT.

The chain couples TRBV28 to TRBJ1-2; 9 bases match TRBD1. CDR1 and CDR2 (germline): MDHEN, SYDVKM. CDR3 size: 15 residues. With 6 bases clipped from V and 7 bases from J, the junction kept 12 bases outside the gene matches. CDR3: CASSETGDRVGGYTF. Written as DNA, the CDR3 is TGTGCCAGCAGCGAGACGGGGGACAGGGTAGGTGGCTACACCTTC.

The V call is TRBV3-1 (or the pseudogene TRBV3-2), the J call TRBJ2-5, with no clear D. Trimming removed 1 base from V and 3 bases from J, with 15 bases in between. This CDR3 comprises 16 residues. CDR1 is LGHDT, CDR2 YNNKEL, per germline (reference sequence). CDR3 residues: CASSQGSPQIKETQYF. The CDR3 DNA is TGTGCCAGCAGCCAAGGGTCCCCCCAGATTAAAGAGACCCAGTACTTC.

The chain uses TRBV11-2 and TRBJ2-6; 11 nucleotides agree with TRBD1. CDR1 and CDR2 (germline): SGHAT, FQNNGV. The CDR3 has 17 residues. The trim removed 5 bases at V and 4 bases at J, leaving 7 bases unmatched. The CDR3 loop is CASSLRDRGDGANVLTF. The CDR3 DNA reads TGTGCCAGCAGCCTCCGGGACAGGGGGGACGGGGCCAACGTCCTGACTTTC.

The CDR3 DNA reads TGTGCCAGTAGCCCAGGGCCCGCTTCGTACAATGAGCAGTTCTTC. It encodes CASSPGPASYNEQFF. This chain uses TRBV19 with TRBJ2-1, with D possibly being TRBD1 (5 bases). V dropped 6 bases and J dropped 4 bases, with 16 bases sitting between them. This CDR3 comprises 15 residues. Looked up from germline, CDR1 is LNHDA and CDR2 is SQIVND (reference sequence).

The gene calls are TRBV18 and TRBJ1-4; no reliable D call. Between the trimmed V and J ends, which lost 3 bases and 3 bases, there was a span of 8 bases. Germline-derived CDR1 and CDR2 are KGHSH and LQKENI. The CDR3 runs to 14 residues. The CDR3 DNA sequence: TGTGCCAGCTCACCCGGAGCGCCTAATGAAAAACTGTTTTTT. It is translated as CASSPGAPNEKLFF.

J is TRBJ2-7 and V is TRBV9; D might be TRBD1 (6 bases). V was cut by 3 bases and J by 4 bases, with 8 bases left in between. CDR1 and CDR2 (germline): SGDLS, YYNGEE. The CDR3 is 12 residues long. As DNA, the CDR3 is TGTGCCAGCAGCGCACAGGGTTACGAGCAGTACTTC. Protein sequence: CASSAQGYEQYF.

The chain carries TRBV2 and TRBJ2-7, with 7 positions matching TRBD1. Germline V gives CDR1 SNHLY, CDR2 FYNNEI. V was clipped by 5 bases and J by 2 bases; unmatched bases: 6. The CDR3 runs to 14 residues. CDR3 in amino acids: CASSRRQGTYEQYF. As DNA, the CDR3 is TGTGCCAGCAGTAGGAGACAGGGCACCTACGAGCAGTACTTC.

The genes are TRBV7-9 and TRBJ1-2; tentative D call: TRBD1 (5 bases). CDR1 SEHNR and CDR2 FQNEAQ come from the germline V gene (reference sequence). This CDR3 has 15 residues. Trimming left V 0 bases short and J 1 base short, with 9 bases between. The CDR3 region has the DNA TGTGCCAGCAGCTTAGCCCAGGGAGGTAACTATGGCTACACCTTC. Amino acid sequence: CASSLAQGGNYGYTF.

The V gene is TRBV6-4, the J gene TRBJ2-2, with 9 bases identical to TRBD1. Germline CDR1 reads MRHNA; CDR2 reads SNTAGT. The CDR3 contains 14 residues. V lost 6 bases, J lost 5 bases, and 4 bases stayed unmatched. The CDR3 nucleotides read TGTGCCAGCAGCCGGGACAGGGTGACCGGGGAGCTGTTTTTT. Protein sequence: CASSRDRVTGELFF.

This clone was counted between two and nine times. This rearrangement joins TRBV14 to TRBJ2-2; D unclear. Germline V CDR1 and CDR2: SGHDN, FVKESK. The CDR3 extends over 13 amino acids. V was pared by 1 base and J by 6 bases, with 6 bases between. CDR3 amino acids: CASSQGPPGELFF. Here the CDR3 DNA reads TGTGCCAGCAGCCAAGGGCCCCCCGGGGAGCTGTTTTTT.

The chain couples TRBV11-2 to TRBJ2-7; weak D call: TRBD1 (5 bases). The CDR3 covers 14 residues. Germline CDR1 SGHAT, CDR2 FQNNGV. V was cut by 1 base and J by 5 bases, with 12 bases left in between. The CDR3 loop is CASSLVRGFNEQYF. The CDR3 coding sequence is TGTGCCAGCAGCTTAGTTAGGGGTTTCAACGAGCAGTACTTC.

This chain links TRBV29-1 with TRBJ1-1; maybe TRBD1 (5 bases). Germline values: CDR1 SQVTM, CDR2 ANQGSEA. Trimming left V 0 bases short and J 0 bases short, with 8 bases between. The CDR3 spans 14 residues. Here the CDR3 DNA reads TGCAGCGTTGAAGATCAGGACATGAACACTGAAGCTTTCTTT. It encodes CSVEDQDMNTEAFF.

The table lists this clone with a few counts. The chain employs TRBV7-9 and TRBJ2-7; 9 positions match TRBD1. CDR3 size: 13 residues. Looked up from germline, CDR1 is SEHNR and CDR2 is FQNEAQ (reference sequence). V lost 5 bases to trimming and J lost 3 bases; unmatched junction nucleotides: 2. The CDR3 region has the DNA TGTGCCAGCAGCCCGACAGGGGGCTACGAGCAGTACTTC. It encodes CASSPTGGYEQYF.

The V gene is TRBV12-5, the J gene TRBJ2-2, with TRBD1 as a possible D gene (6 bases). Trimming removed 2 bases from V and 2 bases from J, with 12 bases in between. Germline V lookup: CDR1 LGHNT, CDR2 FRNRAP. The CDR3 loop spans 16 amino acids. The CDR3 nucleotides read TGTGCTAGTGGTTTGTCGATGGACAGAAACACCGGGGAGCTGTTTTTT. It specifies CASGLSMDRNTGELFF.

This chain uses TRBV14 with TRBJ1-3; 9 positions agree with TRBD1. Trimming at V came to 5 bases and at J to 3 bases, leaving 5 bases not matched to a gene. Germline CDR1 and CDR2: SGHDN and FVKESK. The CDR3 has 15 amino acids. The CDR3 here is CASSEQGAYGNTIYF. CDR3 sequence (DNA): TGTGCCAGCAGCGAACAGGGGGCTTATGGAAACACCATATATTTT.

The chain joins TRBV9 to TRBJ1-2; D might be TRBD1 (5 bases). CDR1 and CDR2 from the germline V gene are SGDLS and YYNGEE. The CDR3 extends over 15 amino acids. V lost 2 bases and J 2 bases, leaving 13 bases between the germline ends. The CDR3 protein is CASSVTGTTNYGYTF. CDR3 DNA sequence: TGTGCCAGCAGCGTCACCGGGACTACAAACTATGGCTACACCTTC. Based on the CDR3 plus reference TRBV9 and TRBJ1-2, the full variable domain is DSGVTQTPKHLITATGQRVTLRCSPRSGDLSVYWYQQSLDQGLQFLIQYYNGEERAKGNILERFSAQQFPDLHSELNLSSLELGDSALYFCASSVTGTTNYGYTFGSGTRLTVV.

The J gene is TRBJ2-1, the V gene TRBV3-1 (or the pseudogene TRBV3-2); 8 bases fit TRBD2. The CDR3 loop spans 16 amino acids. V lost 3 bases, J lost 2 bases, and 6 bases stayed unmatched. The V gene's germline CDR1 is LGHDT and CDR2 YNNKEL (reference sequence). CDR3 coding DNA: TGTGCCAGCAGCCATAGGACTAGCCGCGCCTACAATGAGCAGTTCTTC. Its protein is CASSHRTSRAYNEQFF.

The chain carries TRBV6-5 and TRBJ1-1; TRBD1 agrees at 7 bases. The trim removed 1 base at V and 3 bases at J, leaving 8 bases unmatched. The length of the CDR3 is 16 residues. The germline CDR1 and CDR2 sequences are MNHEY and SVGAGI. In nucleotides, the CDR3 is TGTGCCAGCAGTTACTATCGGGACAGTGTGGACACTGAAGCTTTCTTT. Its translation is CASSYYRDSVDTEAFF.

The V and J genes are TRBV5-6 and TRBJ1-1; a weak D match, TRBD1 (6 bases). The CDR3 consists of 15 residues. V was shortened by 6 bases and J by 7 bases, with 22 bases between the two germline ends. Germline V CDR1 and CDR2: SGHDT, YYEEEE. CDR3 DNA: TGTGCCAGCACCGGAATGTTTGGGACAACGGGTGAAGCTTTCTTT. It specifies CASTGMFGTTGEAFF.

This sequence joins TRBV19 and TRBJ1-2; possible D gene TRBD1, 5 bases. The V and J ends lost 6 bases and 6 bases respectively, with 8 bases between them. Germline CDR1 is LNHDA and CDR2 is SQIVND (reference sequence). This CDR3 contains 11 residues. The CDR3: CASRWGDGYTF. CDR3 bases: TGTGCCAGTAGATGGGGGGATGGCTACACCTTC.

The chain combines TRBV19 with TRBJ2-5; tentative D call: TRBD2 (6 bases). The CDR3 has 13 amino acids. The germline CDR1 and CDR2 sequences are LNHDA and SQIVND (reference sequence). With 10 bases removed from V and 0 bases from J, the gap between germline ends came to 12 bases. The CDR3 coding sequence is TGTGCCACCTCCCGGGGGTACCAAGAGACCCAGTACTTC. Translating gives CATSRGYQETQYF. Filled out from reference TRBV19 and TRBJ2-5, the complete variable domain reads DGGITQSPKYLFRKEGQNVTLSCEQNLNHDAMYWYRQDPGQGLRLIYYSQIVNDFQKGDIAEGYSVSREKKESFPLTVTSAQKNPTAFYLCATSRGYQETQYFGPGTRLLVL.

This chain uses TRBV3-1 (or the pseudogene TRBV3-2) with TRBJ2-7; perhaps TRBD1 as D (6 bases). Germline V gene sequence: CDR1 LGHDT, CDR2 YNNKEL (reference sequence). This CDR3 has 13 amino acids. Trimming left V 5 bases short and J 2 bases short, with 10 bases between. CDR3 loop: CASSRRQAYEQYF. CDR3 nucleotide sequence: TGTGCCAGCAGCAGACGACAGGCCTACGAGCAGTACTTC.

J is TRBJ2-1 and V is TRBV18, with 9 bases fitting TRBD2. The ends lost 4 bases at V and 8 bases at J; junction bases unmatched: 6. In germline, CDR1 is KGHSH, CDR2 LQKENI. The CDR3 extends over 14 amino acids. The CDR3 bases are TGTGCCAGCTCACTCGGACTAGCGAGTTATGAGCAGTTCTTC. Translation gives CASSLGLASYEQFF.